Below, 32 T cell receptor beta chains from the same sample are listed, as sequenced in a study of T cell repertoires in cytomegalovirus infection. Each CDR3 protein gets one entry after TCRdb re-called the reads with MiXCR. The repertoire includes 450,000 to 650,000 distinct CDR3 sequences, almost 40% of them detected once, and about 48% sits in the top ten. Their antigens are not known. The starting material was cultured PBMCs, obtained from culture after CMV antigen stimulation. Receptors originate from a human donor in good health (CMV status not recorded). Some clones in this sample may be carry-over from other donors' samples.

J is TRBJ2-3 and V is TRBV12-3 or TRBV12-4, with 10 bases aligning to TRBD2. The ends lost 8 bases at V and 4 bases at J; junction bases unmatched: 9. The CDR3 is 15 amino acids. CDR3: CASGPSSGGPDTQYF. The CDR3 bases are TGTGCCAGCGGACCATCTAGCGGGGGTCCAGATACGCAGTATTTT.

Here the CDR3 DNA reads TGTGCCAGCAGTTTAGGTGCGATCTACGAGCAGTACTTC. It codes for CASSLGAIYEQYF. The chain carries TRBV27 and TRBJ2-7; D ambiguous. Trimming stripped 2 bases from V and 3 bases from J, with 8 bases between. CDR1 and CDR2 (germline): MNHEY, SMNVEV (reference sequence). The CDR3 covers 13 residues.

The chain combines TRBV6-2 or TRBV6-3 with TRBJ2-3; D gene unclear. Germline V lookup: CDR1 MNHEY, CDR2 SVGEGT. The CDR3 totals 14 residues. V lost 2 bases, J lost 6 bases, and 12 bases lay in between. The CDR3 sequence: CASSYVTGEDTQYF. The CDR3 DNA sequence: TGTGCCAGCAGTTACGTGACGGGTGAGGATACGCAGTATTTT.

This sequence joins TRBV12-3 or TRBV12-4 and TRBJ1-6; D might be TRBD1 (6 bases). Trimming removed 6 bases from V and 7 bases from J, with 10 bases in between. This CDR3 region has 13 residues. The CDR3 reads CASRTGWNSPLHF. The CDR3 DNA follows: TGTGCCAGCAGAACAGGGTGGAATTCACCCCTCCACTTT.

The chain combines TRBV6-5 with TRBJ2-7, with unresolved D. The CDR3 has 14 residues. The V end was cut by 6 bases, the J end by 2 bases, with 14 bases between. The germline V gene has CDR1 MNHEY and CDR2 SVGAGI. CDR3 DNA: TGTGCCAGCAGATTGATCCAGGCGACCTACGAGCAGTACTTC. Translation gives CASRLIQATYEQYF.

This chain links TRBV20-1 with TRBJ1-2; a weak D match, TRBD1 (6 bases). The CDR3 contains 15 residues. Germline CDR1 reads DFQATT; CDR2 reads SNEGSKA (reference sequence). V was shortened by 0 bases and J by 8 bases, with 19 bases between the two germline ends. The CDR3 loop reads CSARDLRDTAWGYTF. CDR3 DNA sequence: TGCAGTGCTAGAGATCTCAGGGACACTGCTTGGGGCTACACCTTC.

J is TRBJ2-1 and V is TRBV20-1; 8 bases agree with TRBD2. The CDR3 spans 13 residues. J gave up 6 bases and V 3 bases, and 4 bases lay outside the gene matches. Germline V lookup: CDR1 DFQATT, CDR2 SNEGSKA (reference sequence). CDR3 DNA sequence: TGCAGTGCTAGCGGGGGGGCCTTCAATGAGCAGTTCTTC. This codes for CSASGGAFNEQFF.

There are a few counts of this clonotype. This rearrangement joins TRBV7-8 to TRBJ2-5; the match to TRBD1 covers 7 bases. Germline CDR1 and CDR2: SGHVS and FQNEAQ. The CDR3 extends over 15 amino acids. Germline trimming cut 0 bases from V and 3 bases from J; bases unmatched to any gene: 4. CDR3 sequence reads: CASSLAVGTEETQYF. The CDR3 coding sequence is TGTGCCAGCAGCTTAGCGGTGGGGACAGAAGAGACCCAGTACTTC.

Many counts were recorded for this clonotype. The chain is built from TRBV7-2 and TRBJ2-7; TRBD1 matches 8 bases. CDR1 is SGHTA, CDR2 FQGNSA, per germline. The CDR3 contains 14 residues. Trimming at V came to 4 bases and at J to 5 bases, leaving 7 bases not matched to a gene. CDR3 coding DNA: TGTGCCAGCAGCTCTCTGACAGGGGTGAACGAGCAGTACTTC. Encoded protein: CASSSLTGVNEQYF.

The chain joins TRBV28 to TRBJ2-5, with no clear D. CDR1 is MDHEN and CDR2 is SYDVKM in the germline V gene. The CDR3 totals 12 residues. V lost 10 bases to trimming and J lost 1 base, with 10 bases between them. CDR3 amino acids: CATRPAQETQYF. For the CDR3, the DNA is TGTGCCACCCGACCTGCCCAAGAGACCCAGTACTTC.

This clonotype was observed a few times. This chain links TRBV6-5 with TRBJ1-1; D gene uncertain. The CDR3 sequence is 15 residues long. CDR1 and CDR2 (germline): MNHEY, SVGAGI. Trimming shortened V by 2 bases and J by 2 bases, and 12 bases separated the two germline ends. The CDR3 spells CASSYESVPNTEAFF. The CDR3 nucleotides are TGTGCCAGCAGTTACGAGTCAGTCCCAAACACTGAAGCTTTCTTT.

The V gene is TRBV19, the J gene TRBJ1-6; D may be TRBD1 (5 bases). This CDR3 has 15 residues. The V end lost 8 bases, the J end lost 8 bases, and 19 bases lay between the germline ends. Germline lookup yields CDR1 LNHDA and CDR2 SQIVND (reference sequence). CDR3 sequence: CASRRQGSPHSPLHF. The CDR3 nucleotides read TGTGCCAGTCGGAGGCAGGGATCCCCCCATTCACCCCTCCACTTT. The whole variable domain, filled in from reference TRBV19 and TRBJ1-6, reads DGGITQSPKYLFRKEGQNVTLSCEQNLNHDAMYWYRQDPGQGLRLIYYSQIVNDFQKGDIAEGYSVSREKKESFPLTVTSAQKNPTAFYLCASRRQGSPHSPLHFGNGTRLTVT.

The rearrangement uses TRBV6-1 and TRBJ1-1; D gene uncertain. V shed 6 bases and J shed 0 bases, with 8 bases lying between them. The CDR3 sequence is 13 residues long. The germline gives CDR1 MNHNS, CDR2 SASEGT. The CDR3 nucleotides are TGTGCCAGCAGACAGACCATGAACACTGAAGCTTTCTTT. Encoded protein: CASRQTMNTEAFF.

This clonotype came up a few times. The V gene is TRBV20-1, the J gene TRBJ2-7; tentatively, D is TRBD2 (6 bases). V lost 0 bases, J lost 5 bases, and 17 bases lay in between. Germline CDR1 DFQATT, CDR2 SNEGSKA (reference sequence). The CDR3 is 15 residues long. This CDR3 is CSARDPVGSPHEQYF. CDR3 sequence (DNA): TGCAGTGCTAGAGATCCTGTCGGGAGTCCCCACGAGCAGTACTTC.

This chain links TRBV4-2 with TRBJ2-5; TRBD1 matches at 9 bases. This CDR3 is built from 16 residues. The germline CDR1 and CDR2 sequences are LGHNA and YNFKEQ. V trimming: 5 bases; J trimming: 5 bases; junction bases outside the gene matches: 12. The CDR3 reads CASSKGTGRIGETQYF. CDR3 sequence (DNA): TGTGCCAGCAGCAAAGGGACAGGGCGTATCGGGGAGACCCAGTACTTC.

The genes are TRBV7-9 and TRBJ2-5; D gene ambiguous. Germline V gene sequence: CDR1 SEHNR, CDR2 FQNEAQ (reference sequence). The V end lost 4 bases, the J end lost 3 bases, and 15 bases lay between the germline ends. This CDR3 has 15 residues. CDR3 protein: CASSSASPRKETQYF. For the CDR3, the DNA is TGTGCCAGCAGCTCCGCGAGTCCAAGGAAAGAGACCCAGTACTTC.

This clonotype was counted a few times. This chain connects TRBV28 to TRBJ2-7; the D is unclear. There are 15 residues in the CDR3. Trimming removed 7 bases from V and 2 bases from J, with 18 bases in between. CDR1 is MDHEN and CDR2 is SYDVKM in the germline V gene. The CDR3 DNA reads TGTGCCAGCACCCCAGGTATCGGCCGGCCCTACGAGCAGTACTTC. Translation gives CASTPGIGRPYEQYF. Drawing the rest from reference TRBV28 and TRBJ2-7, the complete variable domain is DVKVTQSSRYLVKRTGEKVFLECVQDMDHENMFWYRQDPGLGLRLIYFSYDVKMKEKGDIPEGYSVSREKKERFSLILESASTNQTSMYLCASTPGIGRPYEQYFGPGTRLTVT.

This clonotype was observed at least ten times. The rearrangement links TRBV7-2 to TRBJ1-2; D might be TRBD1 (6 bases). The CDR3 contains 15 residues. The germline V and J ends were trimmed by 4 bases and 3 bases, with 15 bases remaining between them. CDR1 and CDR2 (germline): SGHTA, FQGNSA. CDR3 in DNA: TGTGCCAGCAGCTCCCAGGGGTCAGCGTACTATGGCTACACCTTC. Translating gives CASSSQGSAYYGYTF.

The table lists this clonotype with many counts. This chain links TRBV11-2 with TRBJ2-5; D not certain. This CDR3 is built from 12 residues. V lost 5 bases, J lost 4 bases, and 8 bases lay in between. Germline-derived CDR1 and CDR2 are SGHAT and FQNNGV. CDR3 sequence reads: CASSLTLETQYF. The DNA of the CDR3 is TGTGCCAGCAGCCTTACGTTAGAGACCCAGTACTTC.

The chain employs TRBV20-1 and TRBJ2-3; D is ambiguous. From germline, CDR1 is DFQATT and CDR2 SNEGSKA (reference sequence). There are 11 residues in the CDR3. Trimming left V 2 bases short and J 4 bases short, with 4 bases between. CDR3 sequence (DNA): TGCAGTGCTAGATTGGCAGATACGCAGTATTTT. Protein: CSARLADTQYF.

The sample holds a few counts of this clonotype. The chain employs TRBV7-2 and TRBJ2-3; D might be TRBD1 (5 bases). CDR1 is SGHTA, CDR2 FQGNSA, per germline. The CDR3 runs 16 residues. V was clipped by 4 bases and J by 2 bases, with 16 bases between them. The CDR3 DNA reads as TGTGCCAGCAGCTGGCAATGGGGCGGACCCACAGATACGCAGTATTTT. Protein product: CASSWQWGGPTDTQYF.

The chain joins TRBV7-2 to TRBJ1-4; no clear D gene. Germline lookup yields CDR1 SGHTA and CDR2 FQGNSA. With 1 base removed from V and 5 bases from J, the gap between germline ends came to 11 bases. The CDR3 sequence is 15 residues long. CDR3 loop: CASSLGGQKNEKLFF. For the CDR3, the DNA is TGTGCCAGCAGCTTAGGAGGTCAGAAAAATGAAAAACTGTTTTTT.

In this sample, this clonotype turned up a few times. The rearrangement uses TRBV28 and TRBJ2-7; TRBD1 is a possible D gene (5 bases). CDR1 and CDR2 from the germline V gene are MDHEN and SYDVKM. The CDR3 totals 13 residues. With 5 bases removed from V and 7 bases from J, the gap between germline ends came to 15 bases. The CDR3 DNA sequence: TGTGCCAGCAGTCCAAGACAGACTCTAGAGCAGTACTTC. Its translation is CASSPRQTLEQYF. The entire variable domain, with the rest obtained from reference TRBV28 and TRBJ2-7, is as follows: DVKVTQSSRYLVKRTGEKVFLECVQDMDHENMFWYRQDPGLGLRLIYFSYDVKMKEKGDIPEGYSVSREKKERFSLILESASTNQTSMYLCASSPRQTLEQYFGPGTRLTVT.

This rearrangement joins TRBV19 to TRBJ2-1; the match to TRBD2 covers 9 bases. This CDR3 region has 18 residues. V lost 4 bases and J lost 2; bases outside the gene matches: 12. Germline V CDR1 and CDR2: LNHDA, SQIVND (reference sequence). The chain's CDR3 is CASSTDLRGGGAYNEQFF. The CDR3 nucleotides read TGTGCCAGTAGTACCGATCTTCGCGGGGGGGGCGCCTACAATGAGCAGTTCTTC.

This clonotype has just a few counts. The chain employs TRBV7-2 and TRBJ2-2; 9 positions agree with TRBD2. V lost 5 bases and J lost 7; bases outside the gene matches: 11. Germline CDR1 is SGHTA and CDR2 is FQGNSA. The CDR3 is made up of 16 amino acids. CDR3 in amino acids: CASSLVAGGQIGELFF. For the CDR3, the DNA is TGTGCCAGCAGCCTCGTGGCGGGGGGGCAGATCGGGGAGCTGTTTTTT.

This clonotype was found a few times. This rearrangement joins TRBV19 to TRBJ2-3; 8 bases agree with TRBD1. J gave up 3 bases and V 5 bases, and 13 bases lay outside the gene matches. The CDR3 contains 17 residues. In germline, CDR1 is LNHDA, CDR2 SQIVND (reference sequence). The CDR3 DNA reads TGTGCCAGTAGTCCCGCCGGTCGGGACAGGCTTACAGATACGCAGTATTTT. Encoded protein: CASSPAGRDRLTDTQYF.

This CDR3 is CASSSGRITYEQYF. The CDR3 bases are TGTGCCAGCAGCTCGGGACGGATTACCTACGAGCAGTACTTC. V is TRBV7-6 and J is TRBJ2-7; D is perhaps TRBD1 or TRBD2 (5 bases each). The CDR3 is 14 residues long. Trimming stripped 4 bases from V and 2 bases from J, with 12 bases between. Germline V CDR1 and CDR2: SGHVS, FNYEAQ.

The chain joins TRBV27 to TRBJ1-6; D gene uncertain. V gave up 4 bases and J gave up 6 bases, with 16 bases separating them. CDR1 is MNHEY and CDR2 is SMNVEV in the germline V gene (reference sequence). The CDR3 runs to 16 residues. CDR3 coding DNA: TGTGCCAGCAGTTCCCCCGCTGGCAGCCTTAATTCACCCCTCCACTTT. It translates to CASSSPAGSLNSPLHF.

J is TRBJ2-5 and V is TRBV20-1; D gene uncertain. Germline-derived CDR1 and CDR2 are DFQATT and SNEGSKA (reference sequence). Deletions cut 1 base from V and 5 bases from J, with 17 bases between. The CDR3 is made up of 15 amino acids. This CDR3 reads CSARVPRSYGETQYF. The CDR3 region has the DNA TGCAGTGCTAGAGTCCCGCGGTCATATGGGGAGACCCAGTACTTC.

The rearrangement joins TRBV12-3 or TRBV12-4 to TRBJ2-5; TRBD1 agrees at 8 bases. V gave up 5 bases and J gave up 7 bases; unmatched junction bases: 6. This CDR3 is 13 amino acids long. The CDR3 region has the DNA TGTGCCAGCAGTCCGGACAGGGTTGGGACCCAGTACTTC. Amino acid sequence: CASSPDRVGTQYF.

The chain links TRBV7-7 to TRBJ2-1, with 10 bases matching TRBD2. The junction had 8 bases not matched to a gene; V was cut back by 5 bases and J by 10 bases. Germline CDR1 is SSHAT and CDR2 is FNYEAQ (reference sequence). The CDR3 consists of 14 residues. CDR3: CASSASSGGGEQFF. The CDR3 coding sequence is TGTGCCAGCAGCGCGTCTAGCGGGGGTGGCGAGCAGTTCTTC.

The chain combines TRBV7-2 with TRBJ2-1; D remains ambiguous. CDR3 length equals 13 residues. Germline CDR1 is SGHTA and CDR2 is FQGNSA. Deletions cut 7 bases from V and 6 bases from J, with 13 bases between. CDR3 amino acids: CASTSGPGNEQFF. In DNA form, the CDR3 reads TGTGCCAGCACCTCGGGCCCGGGCAATGAGCAGTTCTTC.